These 26 T cell receptor beta chains were sequenced from one sample in a study of blood T cell repertoires in COVID-19. Data came from immunoSEQ multiplex PCR; TCRdb stores just in-frame clones and leaves some out. The repertoire holds 45,000 to 55,000 clones, about 90% seen once, with around 3.2% in the top ten. Sequencing was done on a sample of peripheral blood. These receptors all come from a human donor in a cohort sampled during active COVID-19.

The chain couples TRBV5-1 to TRBJ1-1, with 7 bases fitting TRBD1. CDR1 and CDR2 from the germline V gene are SGHRS and YFSETQ. The CDR3 contains 16 residues. V was clipped by 2 bases and J by 5 bases; unmatched bases: 12. The CDR3 nucleotides read TGCGCCAGCAGCTTCGACACGTACAGGGGAAGGACTGAAGCTTTCTTT. As protein: CASSFDTYRGRTEAFF.

This chain links TRBV19 with TRBJ2-3; 7 positions match TRBD2. In germline, CDR1 is LNHDA, CDR2 SQIVND (reference sequence). The CDR3 consists of 16 residues. J gave up 2 bases and V 5 bases, and 10 bases lay outside the gene matches. The DNA for the CDR3 is TGTGCCAGTAGTCCCTCCCCCAGCGGGGTCACAGATACGCAGTATTTT. Translation: CASSPSPSGVTDTQYF. The entire variable domain, with the rest obtained from reference TRBV19 and TRBJ2-3, is as follows: DGGITQSPKYLFRKEGQNVTLSCEQNLNHDAMYWYRQDPGQGLRLIYYSQIVNDFQKGDIAEGYSVSREKKESFPLTVTSAQKNPTAFYLCASSPSPSGVTDTQYFGPGTRLTVL.

The rearrangement uses TRBV3-1 (or the pseudogene TRBV3-2) and TRBJ1-1, with 7 bases matching TRBD1. Germline trimming cut 5 bases from V and 11 bases from J; bases unmatched to any gene: 11. The CDR3 spans 13 residues. The germline gives CDR1 LGHDT, CDR2 YNNKEL (reference sequence). The CDR3 protein is CASSSADRDSAFF. The DNA of the CDR3 is TGTGCCAGCAGCTCCGCTGACAGGGATTCCGCTTTCTTT.

Only one count was recorded for this clone. The CDR3 nucleotides read TGTGCCAGCAGCTTACGACTAGCGGATTACAATGAGCAGTTCTTC. Its translation is CASSLRLADYNEQFF. V usage is TRBV7-8 and J usage is TRBJ2-1; TRBD2 aligns across 9 bases. V was clipped by 2 bases and J by 4 bases; unmatched bases: 3. Looked up from germline, CDR1 is SGHVS and CDR2 is FQNEAQ. This CDR3 region has 15 residues.

This CDR3 is CASSLISSSYEQYF. The CDR3 coding sequence is TGTGCCAGCAGTTTAATCTCCAGCTCCTACGAGCAGTACTTC. J is TRBJ2-7 and V is TRBV27; D not certain. V dropped 2 bases and J dropped 0 bases, with 8 bases sitting between them. The CDR3 runs 14 residues. CDR1 and CDR2 (germline): MNHEY, SMNVEV (reference sequence).

J is TRBJ1-1 and V is TRBV30; no clear D. The CDR3 loop spans 12 amino acids. Germline CDR1 reads GTSNPN; CDR2 reads SVGIG (reference sequence). CDR3 bases: TGTGCGCATGCGGTACAGAACACTGAAGCTTTCTTT. Its protein is CAHAVQNTEAFF.

The V call is TRBV5-1, the J call TRBJ2-7, with D hard to call. The CDR3 covers 12 residues. The V and J ends lost 3 bases and 6 bases respectively, with 10 bases between them. Looked up from germline, CDR1 is SGHRS and CDR2 is YFSETQ. CDR3 DNA sequence: TGCGCCAGCAGCTCGACAAGCAGCGAGCAGTACTTC. Translation: CASSSTSSEQYF. Based on the CDR3 plus reference TRBV5-1 and TRBJ2-7, the full variable domain is KAGVTQTPRYLIKTRGQQVTLSCSPISGHRSVSWYQQTPGQGLQFLFEYFSETQRNKGNFPGRFSGRQFSNSRSEMNVSTLELGDSALYLCASSSTSSEQYFGPGTRLTVT.

The V and J genes are TRBV27 and TRBJ2-7; 9 bases match TRBD2. After removal of 7 bases from V and 2 bases from J, the junction contained 6 bases not matched to a gene. This CDR3 has 14 residues. Per the germline V gene, CDR1 is MNHEY and CDR2 is SMNVEV (reference sequence). Here the CDR3 DNA reads TGTGCCAGCAATCCAGCGGGAGGACCCTACGAGCAGTACTTC. Translated: CASNPAGGPYEQYF.

This clone was seen more than once but under ten times. The chain employs TRBV14 and TRBJ1-3; D not certain. The CDR3 spans 14 residues. Germline values: CDR1 SGHDN, CDR2 FVKESK. V lost 0 bases to trimming and J lost 4 bases, with 7 bases between them. For the CDR3, the DNA is TGTGCCAGCAGCCAAGATTACACAGGAAACACCATATATTTT. This codes for CASSQDYTGNTIYF.

V usage is TRBV10-2 and J usage is TRBJ2-2; maybe TRBD1 (7 bases). V lost 5 bases to trimming and J lost 1 base, with 11 bases between them. Germline CDR1 is WSHSY and CDR2 is SAAADI. The CDR3 is 15 residues long. The CDR3 sequence is CASSNRGLNTGELFF. CDR3 sequence (DNA): TGCGCCAGCAGTAACAGGGGACTGAACACCGGGGAGCTGTTTTTT.

The genes are TRBV18 and TRBJ2-1; D remains ambiguous. The germline V gene encodes CDR1 KGHSH and CDR2 LQKENI. The V gene lost 6 bases and the J gene lost 4 bases, with 10 bases spanning the gap. The CDR3 spans 13 residues. The CDR3 coding sequence is TGTGCCAGCTCTCGCGACACTTACAATGAGCAGTTCTTC. Translated: CASSRDTYNEQFF.

V is TRBV5-1 and J is TRBJ2-3, with a weak D call TRBD1 (6 bases). The CDR3 extends over 14 amino acids. The germline gives CDR1 SGHRS, CDR2 YFSETQ. The V end lost 2 bases, the J end lost 2 bases, and 9 bases lay between the germline ends. As DNA, the CDR3 is TGCGCCAGCAGCTTAGGGGGACCCACAGATACGCAGTATTTT. It is translated as CASSLGGPTDTQYF.

The CDR3 reads CASSYLITSGTHDEQFF. In DNA, the CDR3 is TGTGCCAGCAGTTACCTCATTACTAGCGGGACCCACGATGAGCAGTTCTTC. The chain combines TRBV6-2 or TRBV6-3 with TRBJ2-1, with 10 bases aligning to TRBD2. CDR3 length: 17 amino acids. CDR1 MNHEY and CDR2 SVGEGT come from the germline V gene. Germline trimming cut 2 bases from V and 8 bases from J; bases unmatched to any gene: 12.

The chain uses TRBV5-1 and TRBJ1-5; weak D call: TRBD1 (6 bases). There are 13 residues in the CDR3. Germline lookup yields CDR1 SGHRS and CDR2 YFSETQ. Trimming removed 4 bases at V and 6 bases at J, with 11 bases between. CDR3 nucleotides: TGCGCCAGCAGCGAGGGGGAGGGTCAGCCCCAGCATTTT. It specifies CASSEGEGQPQHF.

The J gene is TRBJ1-2, the V gene TRBV30; the match to TRBD1 covers 7 bases. The germline CDR1 and CDR2 sequences are GTSNPN and SVGIG (reference sequence). Losses at the gene ends were 1 base for V and 3 bases for J; bases not matched to a gene: 2. The CDR3 is 13 residues long. CDR3 loop: CAWSAGTDYGYTF. The DNA of the CDR3 is TGTGCCTGGAGTGCCGGGACAGACTATGGCTACACCTTC.

CDR3 DNA sequence: TGTGCCAGCACCCGGGACTTGTACAATGAGCAGTTCTTC. Its protein product is CASTRDLYNEQFF. The chain has TRBV2 and TRBJ2-1, with D possibly TRBD2 on 6 matching bases. CDR3 length equals 13 residues. Germline-derived CDR1 and CDR2 are SNHLY and FYNNEI. V shed 7 bases and J shed 4 bases, with 11 bases lying between them. Based on the CDR3 plus reference TRBV2 and TRBJ2-1, the full variable domain is EPEVTQTPSHQVTQMGQEVILRCVPISNHLYFYWYRQILGQKVEFLVSFYNNEISEKSEIFDDQFSVERPDGSNFTLKIRSTKLEDSAMYFCASTRDLYNEQFFGPGTRLTVL.

The J gene is TRBJ2-5, the V gene TRBV3-1 (or the pseudogene TRBV3-2), with D tentatively TRBD2 (5 bases). The V end lost 0 bases, the J end lost 7 bases, and 6 bases lay between the germline ends. This CDR3 has 12 amino acids. Germline CDR1 LGHDT, CDR2 YNNKEL (reference sequence). The DNA for the CDR3 is TGTGCCAGCAGCCAAGATCGGGGGACCCAGTACTTC. It is translated as CASSQDRGTQYF.

This clone has only one observation. The chain carries TRBV7-9 and TRBJ1-1, with a weak D call TRBD1 (5 bases). The germline V and J ends were trimmed by 6 bases and 2 bases, with 10 bases remaining between them. The CDR3 runs to 13 residues. Germline V gives CDR1 SEHNR, CDR2 FQNEAQ (reference sequence). CDR3 DNA: TGTGCCAGCAGGGTCGGGGGAAACACTGAAGCTTTCTTT. Its translation: CASRVGGNTEAFF.

The CDR3 protein is CASSPYFGGGNQPQHF. As DNA, the CDR3 is TGTGCCAGCAGTCCTTACTTCGGGGGAGGGAATCAGCCCCAGCATTTT. The V gene is TRBV28, the J gene TRBJ1-5; perhaps TRBD1 as D (5 bases). With 5 bases removed from V and 4 bases from J, the gap between germline ends came to 18 bases. The length of the CDR3 is 16 residues. Per the germline V gene, CDR1 is MDHEN and CDR2 is SYDVKM.

DNA for the CDR3: TGTGCCAGCAGTGAATTCGGGACTAGCGGGAGTTTTGAGCAGTTCTTC. As protein: CASSEFGTSGSFEQFF. The chain couples TRBV6-1 to TRBJ2-1, with TRBD2 identical over 14 bases. V was pared by 2 bases and J by 9 bases, with 6 bases of the junction left unmatched. The germline gives CDR1 MNHNS, CDR2 SASEGT. This CDR3 is built from 16 residues.

The rearrangement joins TRBV30 to TRBJ2-7, with a weak D call TRBD2 (6 bases). Trimming took off 3 bases at V and 2 bases at J, with 14 bases between the two ends. Germline CDR1 GTSNPN, CDR2 SVGIG (reference sequence). CDR3 length equals 14 residues. The CDR3 loop is CAWRFGGATYEQYF. Written as DNA, the CDR3 is TGTGCCTGGAGGTTCGGCGGGGCTACCTACGAGCAGTACTTC.

The chain has TRBV7-2 and TRBJ2-5; D remains ambiguous. There are 13 residues in the CDR3. Trimming took off 2 bases at V and 5 bases at J, with 9 bases between the two ends. Germline V CDR1 and CDR2: SGHTA, FQGNSA. CDR3 in amino acids: CASSLWYEETQYF. The CDR3 DNA sequence: TGTGCCAGCAGCTTATGGTATGAGGAGACCCAGTACTTC.

The chain recombines TRBV18 with TRBJ1-2; possibly TRBD1 for D (6 bases). The CDR3 consists of 15 residues. CDR1 is KGHSH, CDR2 LQKENI, per germline. V was pared by 0 bases and J by 3 bases, with 11 bases between. The chain's CDR3 is CASSPPAGADYGYTF. CDR3 bases: TGTGCCAGCTCACCACCGGCGGGGGCAGACTATGGCTACACCTTC.

The chain employs TRBV3-1 (or the pseudogene TRBV3-2) and TRBJ1-2; maybe TRBD1 (6 bases). Germline lookup yields CDR1 LGHDT and CDR2 YNNKEL (reference sequence). The V end lost 3 bases, the J end lost 7 bases, and 18 bases lay between the germline ends. The CDR3 extends over 15 amino acids. DNA for the CDR3: TGTGCCAGCAGCCAGCCTACACAGGGTGTTTTTGGCTACACCTTC. Translated, it gives CASSQPTQGVFGYTF.

On this clone: The CDR3 does not end in the conserved phenylalanine or tryptophan, so this is likely a read error. The DNA is omitted, as the CDR3 cannot be located on it reliably, and the CDR3 follows TCRdb's listing. The chain recombines TRBV20-1 with TRBJ2-7; no DNA check was done on the table's D call, TRBD1. Germline lookup yields CDR1 DFQATT and CDR2 SNEGSKA (reference sequence). The CDR3 is 10 residues long, ends included. The CDR3 protein is CSARGGLDSL.

The V and J genes are TRBV19 and TRBJ2-2, with TRBD1 identical over 7 bases. The CDR3 consists of 15 residues. The ends lost 4 bases at V and 5 bases at J; junction bases unmatched: 7. From germline, CDR1 is LNHDA and CDR2 SQIVND (reference sequence). The CDR3 region is CASSNRDSPTGELFF. Written as DNA, the CDR3 is TGTGCCAGTAGTAACCGGGACAGCCCAACCGGGGAGCTGTTTTTT.